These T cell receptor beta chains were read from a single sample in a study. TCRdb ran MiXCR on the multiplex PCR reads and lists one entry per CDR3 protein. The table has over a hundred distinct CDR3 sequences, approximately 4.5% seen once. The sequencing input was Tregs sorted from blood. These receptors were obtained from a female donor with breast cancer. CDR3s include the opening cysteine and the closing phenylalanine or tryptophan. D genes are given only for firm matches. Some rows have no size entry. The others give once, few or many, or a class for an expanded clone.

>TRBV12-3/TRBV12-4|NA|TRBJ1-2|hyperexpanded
CASTLTEVSYGYTF
TGTGCCAGCACCCTGACGGAAGTATCCTATGGCTACACCTTC
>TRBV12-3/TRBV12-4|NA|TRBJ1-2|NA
CASSSAGNIYGYTF
TGTGCCAGCAGCTCCGCCGGGAATATCTATGGCTACACCTTC
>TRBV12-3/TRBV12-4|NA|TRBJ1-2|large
CASSSLSKDSYGYTF
TGTGCCAGCAGTTCGCTCTCGAAGGACAGCTATGGCTACACCTTC
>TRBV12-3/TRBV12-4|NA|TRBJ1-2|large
CASSLGGSTNYGYTF
TGTGCCAGCAGTTTAGGCGGGTCCACTAACTATGGCTACACCTTC
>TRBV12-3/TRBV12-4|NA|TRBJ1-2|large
CASSPYTNYGYTF
TGTGCCAGCAGCCCTTACACGAATTATGGCTACACCTTC
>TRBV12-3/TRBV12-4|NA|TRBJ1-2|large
CASRVDRLFHYGYTF
TGTGCCAGCAGAGTAGACAGGTTGTTCCACTATGGCTACACCTTC
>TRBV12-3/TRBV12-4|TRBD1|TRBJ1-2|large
CASSLDRVGGYTF
TGTGCCAGCAGTTTGGACAGGGTGGGTGGCTACACCTTC